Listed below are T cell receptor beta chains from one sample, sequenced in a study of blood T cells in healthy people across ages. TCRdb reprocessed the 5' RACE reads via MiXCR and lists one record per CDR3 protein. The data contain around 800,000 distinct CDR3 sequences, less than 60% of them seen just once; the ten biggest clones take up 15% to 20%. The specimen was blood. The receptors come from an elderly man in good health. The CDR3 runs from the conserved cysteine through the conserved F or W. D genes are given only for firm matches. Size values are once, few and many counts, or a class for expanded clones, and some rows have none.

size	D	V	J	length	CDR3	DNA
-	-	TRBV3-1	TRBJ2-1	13	CASTRSNRETQFF	TGTGCCAGCACCCGTAGTAATAGAGAGACCCAGTTCTTC
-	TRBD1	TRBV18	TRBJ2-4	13	CASLRQGQNIQYF	TGTGCCAGTTTGCGACAGGGTCAAAACATTCAGTACTTC
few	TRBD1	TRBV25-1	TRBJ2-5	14	CASSDPRGLETQYF	TGTGCCAGCAGTGACCCCAGGGGGTTGGAGACCCAGTACTTC
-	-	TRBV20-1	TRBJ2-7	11	CSASLDYEQYF	TGCAGTGCTAGTTTGGACTACGAGCAGTACTTC
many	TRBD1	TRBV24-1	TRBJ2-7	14	CATSDQGASLEQYF	TGTGCCACCAGTGATCAGGGGGCTTCTCTCGAGCAGTACTTC
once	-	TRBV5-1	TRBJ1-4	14	CASSSPGRGEKLFF	TGCGCCAGCAGTTCTCCCGGCAGGGGAGAAAAACTGTTTTTT
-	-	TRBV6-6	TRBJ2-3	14	CASSNRDPTDTQYF	TGTGCCAGCAGTAACAGAGATCCCACAGATACGCAGTATTTT
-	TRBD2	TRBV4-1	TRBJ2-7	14	CASSQAPSGVEQYF	TGCGCCAGCAGCCAAGCCCCTAGCGGGGTCGAGCAGTACTTC
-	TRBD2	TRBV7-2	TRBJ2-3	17	CASSSYPTSRKTDTQYF	TGTGCCAGCAGCTCGTACCCGACTAGCAGGAAAACAGATACGCAGTATTTT
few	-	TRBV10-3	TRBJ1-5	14	CASADSSVGQPQHF	TGTGCCTCGGCGGACAGCTCGGTAGGTCAGCCCCAGCATTTT
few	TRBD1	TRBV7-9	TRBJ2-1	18	CASSHRTGPLISYNEQFF	TGTGCCAGCAGCCACCGGACAGGTCCTCTTATCTCCTACAATGAGCAGTTCTTC
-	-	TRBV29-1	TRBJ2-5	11	CSVTKQETQYF	TGCAGCGTCACGAAACAAGAGACCCAGTACTTC
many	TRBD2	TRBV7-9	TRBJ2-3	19	CASSLRGLAGVGPTDTQYF	TGTGCCAGCAGCTTGCGGGGACTAGCGGGAGTAGGACCCACAGATACGCAGTATTTT
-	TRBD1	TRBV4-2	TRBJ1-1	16	CASSQTGTGGFTEAFF	TGTGCCAGCAGCCAGACCGGGACAGGGGGGTTTACTGAAGCTTTCTTT
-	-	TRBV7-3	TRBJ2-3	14	CASSPLAESSTQYF	TGTGCCAGCAGCCCTCTCGCCGAGTCGAGTACGCAGTATTTT
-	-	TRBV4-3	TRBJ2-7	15	CASSQEPGRGHEQYF	TGCGCCAGCAGCCAAGAACCGGGAAGGGGACACGAGCAGTACTTC
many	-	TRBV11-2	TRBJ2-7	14	CASSSSRSSYEQYF	TGTGCCAGCAGCTCAAGCAGGAGCTCCTACGAGCAGTACTTC
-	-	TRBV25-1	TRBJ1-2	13	CASSARETAGYTF	TGCGCCAGCAGTGCCAGGGAAACGGCTGGCTACACCTTC
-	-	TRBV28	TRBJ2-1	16	CASSPPLLAAYNEQFF	TGTGCCAGCAGCCCACCCTTATTAGCGGCATACAATGAGCAGTTCTTC
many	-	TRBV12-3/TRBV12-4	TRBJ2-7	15	CASSLDDFFPYEQYF	TGTGCCAGCAGTTTAGACGACTTTTTTCCCTACGAGCAGTACTTC
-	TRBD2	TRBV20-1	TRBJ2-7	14	CSASAGLAGYEQYF	TGCAGTGCTAGCGCGGGACTAGCGGGGTACGAGCAGTACTTC
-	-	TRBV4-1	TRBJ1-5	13	CASSTDGDQPQHF	TGCGCCAGCAGCACGGACGGTGATCAGCCCCAGCATTTT
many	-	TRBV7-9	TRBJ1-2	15	CASSPGEGIDYGYTF	TGTGCCAGCAGCCCGGGGGAGGGGATCGACTATGGCTACACCTTC
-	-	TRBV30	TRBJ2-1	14	CAWKRLLLGDEQFF	TGTGCCTGGAAAAGGCTTCTACTAGGTGATGAGCAGTTCTTC
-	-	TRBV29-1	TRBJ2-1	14	CSVEFGLADNEQFF	TGCAGCGTTGAATTCGGCCTAGCAGACAATGAGCAGTTCTTC
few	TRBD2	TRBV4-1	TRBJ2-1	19	CASSQDLFGLAGRMSEQFF	TGCGCCAGCAGCCAAGATCTGTTCGGGCTAGCGGGCAGGATGAGTGAGCAGTTCTTC
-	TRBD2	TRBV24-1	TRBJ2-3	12	CATSGTAGGEYF	TGTGCCACCAGTGGGACTGCTGGGGGGGAGTATTTT
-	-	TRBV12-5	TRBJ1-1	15	CASGWVMGAPTEAFF	TGTGCTAGTGGTTGGGTAATGGGGGCGCCCACTGAAGCTTTCTTT